A selection of T cell receptor beta chains follows, all from one sample in a study of T cell repertoires in cytomegalovirus infection. Their recognized antigens are unknown. TCRdb re-called the reads with MiXCR, one entry per CDR3 protein. Here the sample spans about 830,000 distinct CDR3 sequences, less than 35% being singletons. The material sequenced was cultured CD8+ T cells from PBMCs, taken from culture after CMV antigen stimulation. These receptors were taken from a human donor in good health (CMV status not recorded). Some clones in this sample may be carry-over from other donors' samples. CDR3s include the opening cysteine and the closing phenylalanine or tryptophan. Fields, in order: clone size, D gene, V gene, J gene, CDR3 DNA, CDR3 protein. The D gene is left open where the match is weak. Rows may omit the clone size; those that give it use once, few, many or a size class.

abundance: -
d_gene: TRBD1
v_gene: TRBV7-6
j_gene: TRBJ2-1
CDR3nt: TGTGCCAGCACCATAGACAGGGGGGTAGTTCCTGAGCAGTTCTTC
CDR3aa: CASTIDRGVVPEQFF

abundance: few
d_gene: -
v_gene: TRBV6-5
j_gene: TRBJ2-3
CDR3nt: TGTGCCAGCAGTGTCATATCGCGCACAGATACGCAGTATTTT
CDR3aa: CASSVISRTDTQYF

abundance: few
d_gene: -
v_gene: TRBV14
j_gene: TRBJ2-1
CDR3nt: TGTGCCAGCAGCCTGGAAAGGTACTCCTACAATGAGCAGTTCTTC
CDR3aa: CASSLERYSYNEQFF

abundance: once
d_gene: -
v_gene: TRBV14
j_gene: TRBJ2-7
CDR3nt: TGTGCCAGCAGCCAGGGACCCCGGCCGTCACAGTACTTC
CDR3aa: CASSQGPRPSQYF

abundance: -
d_gene: -
v_gene: TRBV15
j_gene: TRBJ1-6
CDR3nt: TGTGCCACCGCGACGGCTGACCGTTTTCCCCTCCACTTT
CDR3aa: CATATADRFPLHF

abundance: few
d_gene: -
v_gene: TRBV6-5
j_gene: TRBJ1-1
CDR3nt: TGTGCCAGCCACCTCCGGGGGGGGCGAAAAACTGAAGCTTTCTTT
CDR3aa: CASHLRGGRKTEAFF

abundance: once
d_gene: -
v_gene: TRBV4-1
j_gene: TRBJ1-3
CDR3nt: TGCGCCAGCAGCCATGCGCTGACCGCCTATTCTGGAAACACCATATATTTT
CDR3aa: CASSHALTAYSGNTIYF

abundance: -
d_gene: TRBD1
v_gene: TRBV27
j_gene: TRBJ1-2
CDR3nt: TGTGCCAGCAGTTTAGCCGTGACAGGGTACTATGGCTACACCTTC
CDR3aa: CASSLAVTGYYGYTF

abundance: -
d_gene: -
v_gene: TRBV5-6
j_gene: TRBJ1-5
CDR3nt: TGTGCCAGCAGCTCACGAACGTCGGGGTTTCAGCCCCAGCATTTT
CDR3aa: CASSSRTSGFQPQHF

abundance: few
d_gene: -
v_gene: TRBV20-1
j_gene: TRBJ1-6
CDR3nt: TGCAGTGCTAGAGATGGTGGGGGTTCACCCCTCCACTTT
CDR3aa: CSARDGGGSPLHF

abundance: -
d_gene: -
v_gene: TRBV19
j_gene: TRBJ2-1
CDR3nt: TGTGCCAGTAAGGTGGGGCTGGGGGATGAGCAGTTCTTC
CDR3aa: CASKVGLGDEQFF

abundance: many
d_gene: -
v_gene: TRBV24-1
j_gene: TRBJ2-2
CDR3nt: TGTGCCACCAGTGACCCAGGGACTGGGGTGAACACCGGGGAGCTGTTTTTT
CDR3aa: CATSDPGTGVNTGELFF

abundance: -
d_gene: TRBD1
v_gene: TRBV6-2/TRBV6-3
j_gene: TRBJ2-3
CDR3nt: TGTGCCAGCAACAGGGACGTCGTCCTCACAGGGGTTCGCACAGATACGCAGTATTTT
CDR3aa: CASNRDVVLTGVRTDTQYF

abundance: few
d_gene: TRBD1
v_gene: TRBV6-5
j_gene: TRBJ1-3
CDR3nt: TGTGCCAGCAAACGGGACAGGGAGTACGGAAACACCATATATTTT
CDR3aa: CASKRDREYGNTIYF

abundance: few
d_gene: -
v_gene: TRBV7-6
j_gene: TRBJ2-2
CDR3nt: TGTGCCAGCAGCTTATTTCAGGGGGGTGTGGCCGCCGGGGAGCTGTTTTTT
CDR3aa: CASSLFQGGVAAGELFF

abundance: -
d_gene: -
v_gene: TRBV2
j_gene: TRBJ2-3
CDR3nt: TGTGCCAGCAATGGGGGGGGACAAGATACGCAGTATTTT
CDR3aa: CASNGGGQDTQYF

abundance: -
d_gene: -
v_gene: TRBV6-6
j_gene: TRBJ1-5
CDR3nt: TGTGCCGGCTCTCCAGGGTACAATCAGCCCCAGCATTTT
CDR3aa: CAGSPGYNQPQHF

abundance: -
d_gene: TRBD2
v_gene: TRBV2
j_gene: TRBJ2-1
CDR3nt: TGTGCCAGCAGTTCCTACCGGGTGGTCGGGACTAGCGGGGCCGATGAGCAGTTCTTC
CDR3aa: CASSSYRVVGTSGADEQFF

abundance: many
d_gene: TRBD2
v_gene: TRBV7-8
j_gene: TRBJ2-5
CDR3nt: TGTGCCAGCAGCTTACCTAGCGGGGGGATTGAGACCCAGTACTTC
CDR3aa: CASSLPSGGIETQYF

abundance: -
d_gene: TRBD2
v_gene: TRBV10-3
j_gene: TRBJ2-2
CDR3nt: TGTGCCATCAGTGCCGGACTAGAAAACACCGGGGAGCTGTTTTTT
CDR3aa: CAISAGLENTGELFF

abundance: few
d_gene: -
v_gene: TRBV4-1
j_gene: TRBJ1-1
CDR3nt: TGCGCCAGCAGCCAAGACGGCAGGGGTAATACTGAAGCTTTCTTT
CDR3aa: CASSQDGRGNTEAFF

abundance: -
d_gene: -
v_gene: TRBV20-1
j_gene: TRBJ1-2
CDR3nt: TGCAGTGCCCCCAGGGACACTAACTATGGCTACACCTTC
CDR3aa: CSAPRDTNYGYTF

abundance: -
d_gene: TRBD1
v_gene: TRBV7-6
j_gene: TRBJ1-1
CDR3nt: TGTGCCAGCAGCTCAGGATCCGGGACAGTCCTGAACACTGAAGCTTTCTTT
CDR3aa: CASSSGSGTVLNTEAFF

abundance: -
d_gene: -
v_gene: TRBV19
j_gene: TRBJ1-1
CDR3nt: TGTGCCAGTAGTGTCCAAGCGGGACCCGATGAAGCTTTCTTT
CDR3aa: CASSVQAGPDEAFF

abundance: -
d_gene: -
v_gene: TRBV5-1
j_gene: TRBJ1-6
CDR3nt: TGCGCCAGCAGCCAAACGGGCAGAAGGGCCTATAATTCACCCCTCCACTTT
CDR3aa: CASSQTGRRAYNSPLHF

abundance: many
d_gene: -
v_gene: TRBV7-8
j_gene: TRBJ2-6
CDR3nt: TGTGCCAGCAGCTTCAAAGGGCCTGGGGCCAACGTCCTGACTTTC
CDR3aa: CASSFKGPGANVLTF

abundance: -
d_gene: -
v_gene: TRBV6-6
j_gene: TRBJ2-5
CDR3nt: TGTGCCAGCAGTTACTACGGGGCTCAAGAGACCCAGTACTTC
CDR3aa: CASSYYGAQETQYF

abundance: few
d_gene: TRBD2
v_gene: TRBV6-5
j_gene: TRBJ2-5
CDR3nt: TGTGCCAGCAGTTACCTCGGGGGGATTAGGGAGACCCAGTACTTC
CDR3aa: CASSYLGGIRETQYF

abundance: few
d_gene: -
v_gene: TRBV12-3/TRBV12-4
j_gene: TRBJ1-3
CDR3nt: TGTGCCAGCAGCCCCCTAATGGGCAGGGTAACTGGAAACACCATATATTTT
CDR3aa: CASSPLMGRVTGNTIYF

abundance: -
d_gene: -
v_gene: TRBV5-3
j_gene: TRBJ2-7
CDR3nt: TGTGCCAGCAGCCACGGGCCGGAGCAGTACTTC
CDR3aa: CASSHGPEQYF

abundance: -
d_gene: TRBD1
v_gene: TRBV4-1
j_gene: TRBJ1-2
CDR3nt: TGCGCCAGCAGCCAGGGCCCAACAACAGGGGTCTATGGCTACACCTTC
CDR3aa: CASSQGPTTGVYGYTF

abundance: -
d_gene: TRBD1
v_gene: TRBV5-6
j_gene: TRBJ1-5
CDR3nt: TGTGCCAGCAGCCTCGGGACAGGTACTAATCAGCCCCAGCATTTT
CDR3aa: CASSLGTGTNQPQHF

abundance: -
d_gene: -
v_gene: TRBV2
j_gene: TRBJ2-5
CDR3nt: TGTGCCAGCATTGATGCGGGACGTGTAAAAGAGACCCAGTACTTC
CDR3aa: CASIDAGRVKETQYF

abundance: many
d_gene: -
v_gene: TRBV6-5
j_gene: TRBJ2-5
CDR3nt: TGTGCCAGCAGAACGTCCAGGAGGGAGACCCAGTACTTC
CDR3aa: CASRTSRRETQYF

abundance: once
d_gene: -
v_gene: TRBV7-6
j_gene: TRBJ2-3
CDR3nt: TGTGCCAGCAGTCAACTAGGTCCAGATACGCAGTATTTT
CDR3aa: CASSQLGPDTQYF

abundance: -
d_gene: -
v_gene: TRBV7-9
j_gene: TRBJ1-2
CDR3nt: TGTGCCAGCAGCCCCTCAAGGGGACAAAATAACTATGGCTACACCTTC
CDR3aa: CASSPSRGQNNYGYTF

abundance: few
d_gene: TRBD1
v_gene: TRBV12-3/TRBV12-4
j_gene: TRBJ1-4
CDR3nt: TGTGCCAGCAGTTTACTAGGGGGCGACCGTGAAAAACTGTTTTTT
CDR3aa: CASSLLGGDREKLFF

abundance: -
d_gene: TRBD2
v_gene: TRBV12-3/TRBV12-4
j_gene: TRBJ2-1
CDR3nt: TGTGCCAGCAGTTTTAGCGGGGGGGCCCGGGAGCAGTTCTTC
CDR3aa: CASSFSGGAREQFF

abundance: -
d_gene: -
v_gene: TRBV20-1
j_gene: TRBJ2-1
CDR3nt: TGCAGTGCTAGAAAAGTAAACTTTGCCTACAATGAGCAGTTCTTC
CDR3aa: CSARKVNFAYNEQFF

abundance: -
d_gene: -
v_gene: TRBV19
j_gene: TRBJ2-5
CDR3nt: TGTGCCAGCGCCCTGGCAGAGACCCAGTACTTC
CDR3aa: CASALAETQYF

abundance: few
d_gene: -
v_gene: TRBV27
j_gene: TRBJ1-5
CDR3nt: TGTGCCAGCAGTTTATCGCCGGTGGGCCAGCCCCAGCATTTT
CDR3aa: CASSLSPVGQPQHF

abundance: -
d_gene: -
v_gene: TRBV6-1
j_gene: TRBJ2-4
CDR3nt: TGTGCCAGCAACTTCATTGCCCAGAGCCTAAACATTCAGTACTTC
CDR3aa: CASNFIAQSLNIQYF

abundance: few
d_gene: -
v_gene: TRBV20-1
j_gene: TRBJ1-6
CDR3nt: TGCAGTGCTAACCGGGACATCACATTAAGCTCCTATAATTCACCCCTCCACTTT
CDR3aa: CSANRDITLSSYNSPLHF

abundance: few
d_gene: -
v_gene: TRBV12-5
j_gene: TRBJ2-2
CDR3nt: TGTGCTAGTGGTTGGGGGACGGCGAACACCGGGGAGCTGTTTTTT
CDR3aa: CASGWGTANTGELFF